This T cell receptor (beta chain) derives from a study of OX40 agonist ivuxolimab in advanced cancers. Whole-study context: The mean age was roughly 60 years, ranging from 23 to 79, with under 90% of participants male. Partial responses were achieved by three patients: one hepatocellular carcinoma, two cutaneous melanoma. Findings and limits, study-wide: The study observed clonal expansion of CD4+ and CD8+ blood T cells by week 6 at 0.1 to 3.0 mg/kg.

As to this clone: Its antigen is unidentified.

Germline values: CDR1 SGHTA, CDR2 FQGTGA. V shed 6 bases and J 5 bases; nucleotides not matched to a gene: 9. The CDR3 totals 15 residues. Produced via immunoSEQ multiplex PCR; TCRdb's table is partial and in-frame only. The sample has roughly 74,000 clones, 80% to 85% seen once. Samples of blood were obtained at baseline, on cycle 4 day 1, and on cycle 7 day 1. This receptor was taken from an adult with an advanced solid tumor such as melanoma, head and neck, liver or kidney cancer. J is TRBJ1-1 and V is TRBV7-3; 10 bases line up with TRBD1. This specimen consisted of CD4+ or CD8+ T cells sorted from blood, obtained in a trial of the OX40 agonist ivuxolimab. CDR3 in amino acids: CASSRGTGDITEAFF. CDR3 in DNA: TGTGCCAGCAGTAGGGGGACAGGGGATATAACTGAAGCTTTCTTT.